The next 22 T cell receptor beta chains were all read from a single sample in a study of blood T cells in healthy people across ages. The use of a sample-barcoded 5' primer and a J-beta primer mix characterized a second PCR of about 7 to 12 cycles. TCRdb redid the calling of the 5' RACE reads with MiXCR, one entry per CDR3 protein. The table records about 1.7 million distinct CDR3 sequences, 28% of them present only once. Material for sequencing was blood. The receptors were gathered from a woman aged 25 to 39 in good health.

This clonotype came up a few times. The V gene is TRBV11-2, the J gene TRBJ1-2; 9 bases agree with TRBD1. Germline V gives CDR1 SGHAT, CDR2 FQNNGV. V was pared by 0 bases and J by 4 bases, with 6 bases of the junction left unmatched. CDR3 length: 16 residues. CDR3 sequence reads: CASSLDPGQGIYGYTF. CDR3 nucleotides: TGTGCCAGCAGCTTAGATCCAGGACAGGGGATCTATGGCTACACCTTC.

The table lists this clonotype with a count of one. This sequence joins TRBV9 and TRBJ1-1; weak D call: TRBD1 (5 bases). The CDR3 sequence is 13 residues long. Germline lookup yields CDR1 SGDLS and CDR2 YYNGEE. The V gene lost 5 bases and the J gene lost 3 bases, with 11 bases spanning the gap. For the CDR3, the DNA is TGTGCCAGCAGTATATCAGGGTACACTGAAGCTTTCTTT. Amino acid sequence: CASSISGYTEAFF.

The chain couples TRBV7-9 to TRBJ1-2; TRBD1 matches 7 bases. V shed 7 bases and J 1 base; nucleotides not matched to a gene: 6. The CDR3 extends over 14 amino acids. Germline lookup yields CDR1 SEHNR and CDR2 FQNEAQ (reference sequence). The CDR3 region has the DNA TGTGCCAGCACCAGGGGGGACCATAACTATGGCTACACCTTC. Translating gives CASTRGDHNYGYTF.

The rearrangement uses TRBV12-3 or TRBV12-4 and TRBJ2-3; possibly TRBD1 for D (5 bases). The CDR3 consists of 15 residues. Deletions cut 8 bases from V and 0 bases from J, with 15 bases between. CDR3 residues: CASSTRVGSTDTQYF. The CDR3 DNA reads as TGTGCCAGCTCTACCAGGGTGGGTAGCACAGATACGCAGTATTTT.

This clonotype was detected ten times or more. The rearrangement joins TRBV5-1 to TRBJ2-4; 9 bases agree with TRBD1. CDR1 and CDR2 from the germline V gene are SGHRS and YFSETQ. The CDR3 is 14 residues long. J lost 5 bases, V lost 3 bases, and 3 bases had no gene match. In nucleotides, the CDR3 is TGCGCCAGCAGCTCGACAGGGGGGGAAAACATTCAGTACTTC. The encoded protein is CASSSTGGENIQYF.

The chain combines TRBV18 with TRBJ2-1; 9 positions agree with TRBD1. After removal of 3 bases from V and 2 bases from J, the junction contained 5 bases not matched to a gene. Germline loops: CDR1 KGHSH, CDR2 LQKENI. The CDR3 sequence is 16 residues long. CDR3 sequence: CASSPNRGQTYNEQFF. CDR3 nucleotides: TGTGCCAGCTCACCCAACAGGGGGCAAACCTACAATGAGCAGTTCTTC.

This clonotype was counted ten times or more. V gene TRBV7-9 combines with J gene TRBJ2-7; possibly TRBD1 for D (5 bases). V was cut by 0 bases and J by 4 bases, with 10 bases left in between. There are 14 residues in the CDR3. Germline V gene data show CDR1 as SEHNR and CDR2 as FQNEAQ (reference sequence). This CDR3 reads CASSLAGVGYEQYF. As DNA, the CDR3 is TGTGCCAGCAGCTTAGCAGGGGTCGGGTACGAGCAGTACTTC.

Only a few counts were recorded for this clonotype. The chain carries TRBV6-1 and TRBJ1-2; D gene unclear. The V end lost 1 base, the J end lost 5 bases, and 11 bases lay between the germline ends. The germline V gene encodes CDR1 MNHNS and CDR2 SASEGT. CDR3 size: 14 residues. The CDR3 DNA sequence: TGTGCCAGCAGTGAAGTGCCGGAGCCGTATGGCTACACCTTC. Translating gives CASSEVPEPYGYTF.

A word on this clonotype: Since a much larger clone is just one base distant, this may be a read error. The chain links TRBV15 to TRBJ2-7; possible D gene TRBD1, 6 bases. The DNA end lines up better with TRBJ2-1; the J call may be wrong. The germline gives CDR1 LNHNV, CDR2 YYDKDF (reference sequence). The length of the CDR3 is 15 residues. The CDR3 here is CATSIFATGSYEQFF. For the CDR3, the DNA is TGTGCCACCAGCATTTTCGCGACAGGCTCCTACGAGCAGTTCTTC.

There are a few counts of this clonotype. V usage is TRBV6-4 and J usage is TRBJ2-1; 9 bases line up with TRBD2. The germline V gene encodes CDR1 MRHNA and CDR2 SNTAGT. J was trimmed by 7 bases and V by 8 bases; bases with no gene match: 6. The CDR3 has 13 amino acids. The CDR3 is CASGRGGLNEQFF. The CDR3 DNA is TGTGCCAGCGGGCGGGGGGGCTTAAATGAGCAGTTCTTC.

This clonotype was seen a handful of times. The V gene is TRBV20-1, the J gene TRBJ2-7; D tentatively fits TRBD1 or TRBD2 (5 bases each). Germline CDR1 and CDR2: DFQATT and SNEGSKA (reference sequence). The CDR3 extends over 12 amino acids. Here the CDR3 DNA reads TGCAGCCGGGACGCTCACTCCTACGAGCAGTACTTC. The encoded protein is CSRDAHSYEQYF.

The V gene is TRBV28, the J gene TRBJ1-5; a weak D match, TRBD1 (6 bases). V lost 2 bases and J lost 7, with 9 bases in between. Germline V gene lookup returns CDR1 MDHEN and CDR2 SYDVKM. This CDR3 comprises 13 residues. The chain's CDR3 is CASSLRGWQPQHF. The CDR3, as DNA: TGTGCCAGCAGTTTAAGGGGGTGGCAGCCCCAGCATTTT.

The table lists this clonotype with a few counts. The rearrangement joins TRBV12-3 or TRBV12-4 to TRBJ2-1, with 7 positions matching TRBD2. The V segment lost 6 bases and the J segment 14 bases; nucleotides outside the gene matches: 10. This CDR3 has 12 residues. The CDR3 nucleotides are TGTGCCAGCAGCACTCGGACTAGTTGGGAGTTCTTC. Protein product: CASSTRTSWEFF.

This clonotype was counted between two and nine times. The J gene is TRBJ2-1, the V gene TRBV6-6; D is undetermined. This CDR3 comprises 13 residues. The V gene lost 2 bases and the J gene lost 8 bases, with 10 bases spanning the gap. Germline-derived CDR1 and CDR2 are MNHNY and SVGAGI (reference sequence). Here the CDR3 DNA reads TGTGCCAGCAGTTACCAACGAGGCGATGAGCAGTTCTTC. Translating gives CASSYQRGDEQFF.

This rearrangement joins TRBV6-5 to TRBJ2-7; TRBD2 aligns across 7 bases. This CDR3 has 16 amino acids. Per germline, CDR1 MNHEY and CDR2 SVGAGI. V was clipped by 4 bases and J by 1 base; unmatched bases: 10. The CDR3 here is CASSSSLGGGSYEQYF. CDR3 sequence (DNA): TGTGCCAGCAGTTCGTCTCTGGGGGGGGGATCCTACGAGCAGTACTTC.

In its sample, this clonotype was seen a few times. The CDR3 nucleotides read TGTGCCAGCAGCCCCCGAGCAGGGGCGGATCCGCAGTATTTT. Amino acids: CASSPRAGADPQYF. The genes are TRBV7-2 and TRBJ2-3; perhaps TRBD1 as D (6 bases). CDR1 SGHTA and CDR2 FQGNSA come from the germline V gene. V lost 5 bases and J lost 10, with 19 bases in between. The CDR3 extends over 14 amino acids.

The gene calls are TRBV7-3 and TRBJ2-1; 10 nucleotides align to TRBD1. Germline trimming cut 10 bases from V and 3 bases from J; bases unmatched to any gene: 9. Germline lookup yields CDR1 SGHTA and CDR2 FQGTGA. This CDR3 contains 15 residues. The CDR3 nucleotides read TGTGCCACCGCTAGGGACAGGGGCGGCTACAATGAGCAGTTCTTC. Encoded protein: CATARDRGGYNEQFF. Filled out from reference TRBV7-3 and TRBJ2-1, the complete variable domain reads GAGVSQTPSNKVTEKGKYVELRCDPISGHTALYWYRQSLGQGPEFLIYFQGTGAADDSGLPNDRFFAVRPEGSVSTLKIQRTERGDSAVYLCATARDRGGYNEQFFGPGTRLTVL.

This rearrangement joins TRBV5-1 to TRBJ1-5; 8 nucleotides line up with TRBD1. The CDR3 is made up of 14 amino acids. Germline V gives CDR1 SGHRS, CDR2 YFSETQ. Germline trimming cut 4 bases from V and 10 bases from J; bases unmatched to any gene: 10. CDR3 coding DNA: TGCGCCAGCAGCGAGACAGGGGTTGGCCATCCCCAGCATTTT. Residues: CASSETGVGHPQHF.

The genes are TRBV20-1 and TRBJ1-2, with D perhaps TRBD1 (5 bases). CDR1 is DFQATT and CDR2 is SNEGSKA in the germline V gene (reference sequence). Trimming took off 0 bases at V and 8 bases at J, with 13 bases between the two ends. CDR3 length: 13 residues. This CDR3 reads CSAREGAWWGYTF. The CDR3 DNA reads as TGCAGTGCTAGAGAAGGGGCGTGGTGGGGCTACACCTTC.

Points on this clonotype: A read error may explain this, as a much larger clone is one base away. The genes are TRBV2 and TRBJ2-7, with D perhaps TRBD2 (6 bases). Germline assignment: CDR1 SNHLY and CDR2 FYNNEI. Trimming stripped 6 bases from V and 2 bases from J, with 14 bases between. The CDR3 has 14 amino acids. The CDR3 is CASREYGGPYEQYF. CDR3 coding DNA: TGTGCCAGCAGGGAGTACGGGGGTCCCTACGAGCAGTACTTC.

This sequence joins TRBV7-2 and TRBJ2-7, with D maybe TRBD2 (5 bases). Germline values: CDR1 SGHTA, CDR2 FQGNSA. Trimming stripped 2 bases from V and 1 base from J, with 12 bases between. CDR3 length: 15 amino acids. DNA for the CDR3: TGTGCCAGCAGCTTACAACAGAGGGTGTCCTACGAGCAGTACTTC. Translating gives CASSLQQRVSYEQYF.

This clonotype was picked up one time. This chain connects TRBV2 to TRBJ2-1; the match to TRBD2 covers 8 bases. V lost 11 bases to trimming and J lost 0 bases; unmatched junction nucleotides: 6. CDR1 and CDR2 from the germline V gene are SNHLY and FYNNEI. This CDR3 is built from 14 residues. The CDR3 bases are TGTGCCTCTCGACTAGCGAGCTCCTACAATGAGCAGTTCTTC. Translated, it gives CASRLASSYNEQFF.